This TCR beta chain was identified in a study of OX40 agonist ivuxolimab in advanced cancers. The germline CDR1 and CDR2 sequences are LNHDA and SQIVND (reference sequence). CDR3 size: 15 residues. V trimming: 6 bases; J trimming: 8 bases; junction bases outside the gene matches: 8. Patients were ineligible given autoimmune disease history or systemic immunosuppression. Regarding the study as a whole: Partial responders dosed at 0.1-3.0 mg/kg displayed clonal expansion ranking among the lowest.

Using immunoSEQ multiplex PCR, the repertoire was profiled, and TCRdb retains in-frame clones only, with some absent. The repertoire consists of about 68,000 clones, with around 88% occurring once and the leading ten covering about 6.9%. This clone has a single count. Its antigen is as yet unknown. The rearrangement uses TRBV19 and TRBJ1-4, with 11 nucleotides matching TRBD1. The sample consisted of CD4+ or CD8+ T cells sorted from blood, taken in a trial of the OX40 agonist ivuxolimab. The sequence was collected from an adult with an advanced solid tumor such as melanoma, head and neck, liver or kidney cancer. CDR3 loop: CASSSGQGAGEKLFF. CDR3 sequence (DNA): TGTGCCAGTAGCAGCGGACAGGGGGCAGGGGAAAAACTGTTTTTT.